What follows describes a single T cell receptor beta chain. This sample stems from a study of blood T cell repertoires in COVID-19. Background on the study: Acute-phase and convalescent COVID-19 samples originated in the United States, Italy and Spain. Sources were T cells, B-cell-depleted T cells, or PBMCs; the material itself was cDNA or gDNA.

Authors' analysis steps: Reference gene primer amplification yielded estimated nucleated cell counts. Clones were read by immunoSEQ multiplex PCR, and TCRdb kept only the in-frame ones, dropping some. Clonal size and the V and J genes are those of that table, whereas D and trimming came from the DNA. Among roughly 200,000 clones listed, roughly three quarters were seen once. The CDR3 runs to 13 residues. Germline V gene lookup returns CDR1 SNHLY and CDR2 FYNNEI. V and J are TRBV2 and TRBJ1-1; 9 nucleotides agree with TRBD1. Sequencing input: peripheral blood. This TCR was sampled from an elderly woman with COVID-19, enrolled during active disease. As DNA, the CDR3 is TGTGCTCGACAACAGGGGGCCGGGACTGAAGCTTTCTTT. Its protein is CARQQGAGTEAFF.